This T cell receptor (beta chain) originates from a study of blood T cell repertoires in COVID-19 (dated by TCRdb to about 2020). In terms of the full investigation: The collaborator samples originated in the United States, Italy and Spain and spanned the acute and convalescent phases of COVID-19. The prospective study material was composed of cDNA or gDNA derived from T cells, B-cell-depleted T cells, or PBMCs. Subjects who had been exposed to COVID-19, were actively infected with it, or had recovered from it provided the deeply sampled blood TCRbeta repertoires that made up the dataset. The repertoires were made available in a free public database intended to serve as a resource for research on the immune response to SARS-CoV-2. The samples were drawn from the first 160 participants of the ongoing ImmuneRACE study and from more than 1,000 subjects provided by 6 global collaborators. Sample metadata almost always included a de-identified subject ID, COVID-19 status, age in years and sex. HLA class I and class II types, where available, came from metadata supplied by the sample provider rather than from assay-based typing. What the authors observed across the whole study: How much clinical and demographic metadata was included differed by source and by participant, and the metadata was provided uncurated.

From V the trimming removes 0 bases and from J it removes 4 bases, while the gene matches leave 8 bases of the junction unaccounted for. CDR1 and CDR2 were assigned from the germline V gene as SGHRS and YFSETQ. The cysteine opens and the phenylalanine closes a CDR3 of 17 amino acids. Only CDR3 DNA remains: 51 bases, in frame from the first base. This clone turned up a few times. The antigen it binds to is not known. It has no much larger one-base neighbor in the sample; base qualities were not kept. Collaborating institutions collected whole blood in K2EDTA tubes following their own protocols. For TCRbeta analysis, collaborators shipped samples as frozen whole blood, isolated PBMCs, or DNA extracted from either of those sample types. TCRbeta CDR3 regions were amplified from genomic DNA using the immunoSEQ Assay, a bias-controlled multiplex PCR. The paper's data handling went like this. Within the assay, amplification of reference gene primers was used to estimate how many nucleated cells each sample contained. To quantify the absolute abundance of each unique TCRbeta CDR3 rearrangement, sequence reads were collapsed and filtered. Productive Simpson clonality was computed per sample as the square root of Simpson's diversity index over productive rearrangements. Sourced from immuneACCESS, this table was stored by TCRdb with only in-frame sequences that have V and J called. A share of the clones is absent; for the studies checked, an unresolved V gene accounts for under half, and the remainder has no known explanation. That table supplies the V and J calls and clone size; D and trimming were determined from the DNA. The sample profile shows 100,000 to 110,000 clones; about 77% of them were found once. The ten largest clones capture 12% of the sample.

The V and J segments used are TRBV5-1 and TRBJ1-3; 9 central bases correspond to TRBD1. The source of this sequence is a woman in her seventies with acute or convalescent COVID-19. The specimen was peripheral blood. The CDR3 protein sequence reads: CASSLAVVTGGGNTIYF. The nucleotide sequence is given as TGCGCCAGCAGCTTGGCCGTGGTGACAGGGGGAGGAAACACCATATATTTT.